These T cell receptor beta chains were read from a single sample in a study of TIL therapy for anti-PD-1-resistant metastatic lung cancer. Assay: immunoSEQ multiplex PCR; the TCRdb copy retains only in-frame clones and omits some. The sample consists of some 45,000 clones, around 86% of them appearing once. Sequenced here: blood, sampled at baseline. Receptors originate from a person between 25 and 80 years old with non-small cell lung cancer. CDR3s include the opening cysteine and the closing phenylalanine or tryptophan. D genes are given only for firm matches. The listing skips clone size in some rows; elsewhere it reads once, few, many or a size class.

. . TRBJ2-7 TRBV24-1 CATSENLAPYEQYF TGTGCCACCAGTGAAAATCTAGCGCCCTACGAGCAGTACTTC
. . TRBJ1-6 TRBV28 CASSLFPNVVSPLHF TGTGCCAGCAGTTTGTTCCCGAACGTAGTTTCACCCCTCCACTTT
. TRBD2 TRBJ2-3 TRBV5-1 CASSLGLGGGRGDTQYF TGCGCCAGCAGCTTGGGGCTGGGAGGCGGGAGAGGAGATACGCAGTATTTT
. . TRBJ2-1 TRBV25-1 CASSEPGGFYNEQFF TGTGCCAGCAGTGAACCCGGGGGATTTTACAATGAGCAGTTCTTC
. TRBD2 TRBJ2-7 TRBV2 CASSESSGRWYEQYF TGTGCCAGCAGTGAGTCTAGCGGGAGGTGGTACGAGCAGTACTTC
. . TRBJ2-5 TRBV28 CASSFGSEETQYF TGTGCCAGCAGTTTCGGGAGCGAAGAGACCCAGTACTTC
. TRBD2 TRBJ2-5 TRBV29-1 CSGRTSGQETQYF TGCAGCGGCCGAACTAGCGGACAAGAGACCCAGTACTTC
. TRBD1 TRBJ2-1 TRBV10-3 CAISLGQYNEQFF TGTGCCATCAGTTTGGGACAGTACAATGAGCAGTTCTTC
. TRBD2 TRBJ2-5 TRBV14 CASSKGLAQQETQYF TGTGCCAGCAGCAAGGGACTAGCGCAGCAAGAGACCCAGTACTTC
. TRBD2 TRBJ2-3 TRBV25-1 CASSEWASGGAGDTQYF TGTGCCAGCAGTGAATGGGCTAGCGGGGGGGCCGGAGATACGCAGTATTTT
few . TRBJ2-3 TRBV9 CASSVVASTDTQYF TGTGCCAGCAGCGTAGTAGCGAGCACAGATACGCAGTATTTT
. . TRBJ2-5 TRBV7-9 CASSTTQETQYF TGTGCCAGCAGCACCACCCAAGAGACCCAGTACTTC
once . TRBJ2-5 TRBV5-4 CASSPNTGIGETQYF TGTGCCAGCAGCCCAAACACAGGGATTGGGGAGACCCAGTACTTC
. . TRBJ1-1 TRBV6-1 CASSEATPGNTEAFF TGTGCCAGCAGTGAAGCCACGCCGGGGAACACTGAAGCTTTCTTT
. . TRBJ2-3 TRBV28 CASSLRGDYTQYF TGTGCCAGCAGTTTGCGTGGGGACTATACGCAGTATTTT
. . TRBJ2-7 TRBV27 CASSPVAGSYEQYF TGTGCCAGCAGTCCCGTGGCGGGTTCCTACGAGCAGTACTTC
. . TRBJ2-7 TRBV4-1 CASSHPPPGAYEQYF TGCGCCAGCAGCCACCCTCCACCAGGGGCCTACGAGCAGTACTTC
few . TRBJ2-2 TRBV18 CASSPPGRNTGELFF TGTGCCAGCTCACCACCTGGGAGAAACACCGGGGAGCTGTTTTTT
. . TRBJ2-7 TRBV12-3/TRBV12-4 CASSQQGYEQYF TGTGCCAGCAGTCAACAGGGCTACGAGCAGTACTTC
. TRBD1 TRBJ2-1 TRBV11-3 CASSPAGQGQQFF TGTGCCAGCAGCCCGGCCGGACAGGGTCAGCAGTTCTTC
. . TRBJ2-6 TRBV2 CASSEAGGSGANVLTF TGTGCCAGCAGTGAAGCGGGCGGCTCTGGGGCCAACGTCCTGACTTTC
few . TRBJ1-1 TRBV2 CARLLNTEAFF TGTGCCAGACTTTTGAACACTGAAGCTTTCTTT
. TRBD1 TRBJ2-7 TRBV11-1 CASSLFGQGWREQYF TGTGCCAGCAGCTTATTTGGACAGGGGTGGCGCGAGCAGTACTTC
once . TRBJ2-1 TRBV10-3 CAISESSYNEQFF TGTGCCATCAGTGAGTCGTCTTATAATGAGCAGTTCTTC
. . TRBJ2-1 TRBV7-2 CAARDGHNEQFF TGTGCCGCCCGGGACGGCCACAATGAGCAGTTCTTC
. . TRBJ1-4 TRBV7-9 CASSSRDEKLFF TGTGCCAGCAGCTCCAGGGATGAAAAACTGTTTTTT
. . TRBJ2-1 TRBV19 CASSIKVGSSYNEQFF TGTGCCAGTAGTATAAAGGTGGGATCCTCCTACAATGAGCAGTTCTTC
. . TRBJ1-2 TRBV27 CASSPQGSHYGYTF TGTGCCAGCAGTCCTCAGGGTTCTCACTATGGCTACACCTTC
. TRBD1 TRBJ1-1 TRBV3-1/TRBV3-2 CASSQDSRGLTEAFF TGTGCCAGCAGCCAAGATTCCAGGGGGCTCACTGAAGCTTTCTTT
. TRBD2 TRBJ2-1 TRBV7-6 CASSATSGTEQFF TGTGCCAGCAGCGCAACTAGCGGGACGGAGCAGTTCTTC
. TRBD1 TRBJ2-7 TRBV6-2/TRBV6-3 CASSRGQDYEQYF TGTGCCAGCAGCCGAGGACAGGACTACGAGCAGTACTTC
. . TRBJ2-1 TRBV7-3 CASSPTGQYNEQFF TGTGCCAGCAGCCCAACCGGACAGTACAATGAGCAGTTCTTC
. . TRBJ2-1 TRBV7-2 CASSSFGQLINNEQFF TGTGCCAGCAGCTCCTTTGGACAGCTAATAAACAATGAGCAGTTCTTC
once TRBD2 TRBJ2-1 TRBV5-6 CASSATSGRVYNEQFF TGTGCCAGCAGCGCGACTAGCGGGAGAGTTTACAATGAGCAGTTCTTC
. . TRBJ2-7 TRBV4-3 CASSPMGSHYEQYF TGCGCCAGCAGCCCAATGGGCTCCCATTACGAGCAGTACTTC
. . TRBJ1-3 TRBV18 CASSEQTVSWNTIYF TGTGCCAGCTCAGAACAGACAGTTTCATGGAACACCATATATTTT
. . TRBJ2-7 TRBV9 CASSVRQTFYEQYF TGTGCCAGCAGCGTTCGACAGACGTTCTACGAGCAGTACTTC
. TRBD2 TRBJ2-1 TRBV6-2/TRBV6-3 CASSYPRLAGAASSYNEQFF TGTGCCAGCAGTTACCCAAGACTAGCGGGAGCCGCGAGCTCCTACAATGAGCAGTTCTTC
few TRBD1 TRBJ2-7 TRBV24-1 CATSDQDRAEQYF TGTGCCACCAGTGACCAGGACAGGGCCGAGCAGTACTTC
. . TRBJ2-5 TRBV6-5 CASSYLGTWETQYF TGTGCCAGCAGTTACTTGGGTACTTGGGAGACCCAGTACTTC
. TRBD1 TRBJ2-1 TRBV15 CATSRAGTQGKFF TGTGCCACCAGCAGAGCTGGTACACAGGGGAAGTTCTTC